A single sample is the source of the 20 T cell receptor beta chains below, sequenced in a study of spatial heterogeneity in lung cancer. Time point described: blood at routine non-recurrence follow-up after resection. TCRdb re-called the 5' RACE reads through MiXCR, storing one row per CDR3 protein. The sample comprises 110,000 or so distinct CDR3 sequences, 11% of which are singletons, and 24% rests with the top ten. Sequenced material: PBMCs, taken at follow-up. The receptor source for this set is a female donor with early-stage non-small cell lung cancer.

Note on this clonotype: One end of the junction is discordant with germline, which a read error may explain. The rearrangement uses TRBV27 and TRBJ2-2; TRBD1 matches 9 bases. Germline V gives CDR1 MNHEY, CDR2 SMNVEV (reference sequence). CDR3 length: 13 amino acids. CDR3 nucleotide sequence: TGTACCAGCAGTGGACAGGGGTACGGGGAGCTGTTTTTT. Translating gives CTSSGQGYGELFF.

The rearrangement uses TRBV6-2 or TRBV6-3 and TRBJ2-7; 7 nucleotides align to TRBD1. The V and J ends lost 2 bases and 4 bases, in that order; junction bases with no gene match: 11. CDR3 length equals 16 residues. Germline V gene sequence: CDR1 MNHEY, CDR2 SVGEGT. The CDR3 sequence: CASSYTPLRGKYEQYV. The CDR3 coding sequence is TGTGCCAGCAGTTACACCCCCCTCAGGGGGAAGTACGAGCAGTACGTC.

This clonotype was counted at least ten times. The chain combines TRBV7-8 with TRBJ2-5, with D perhaps matching TRBD2 (7 bases). V lost 2 bases to trimming and J lost 5 bases, with 12 bases between them. This CDR3 spans 14 amino acids. The germline V gene has CDR1 SGHVS and CDR2 FQNEAQ. The CDR3 sequence is CASSLRGGSETQYF. The CDR3 coding sequence is TGTGCCAGCAGCTTAAGGGGGGGTTCCGAGACCCAGTACTTC.

This rearrangement joins TRBV6-5 to TRBJ2-5; tentatively, D is TRBD2 (7 bases). The CDR3 has 16 residues. V lost 4 bases and J lost 5, with 20 bases in between. The germline gives CDR1 MNHEY, CDR2 SVGAGI. In nucleotides, the CDR3 is TGTGCCAGCAGTTCCCTATTCGGGGGGCGCGGGGAGACCCAGTACTTC. Translation: CASSSLFGGRGETQYF.

This clonotype occurred a few times. The chain employs TRBV27 and TRBJ1-5; D gene ambiguous. This CDR3 has 13 residues. V lost 3 bases to trimming and J lost 4 bases, with 7 bases between them. Germline V lookup: CDR1 MNHEY, CDR2 SMNVEV (reference sequence). CDR3 loop: CASSFAKNQPQHF. CDR3 bases: TGTGCCAGCAGTTTCGCGAAGAATCAGCCCCAGCATTTT.

This clonotype has a handful of counts. This chain joins TRBV30 and TRBJ1-1; D gene unclear. CDR1 and CDR2 from the germline V gene are GTSNPN and SVGIG (reference sequence). There are 14 residues in the CDR3. Deletions cut 2 bases from V and 0 bases from J, with 10 bases between. CDR3 in DNA: TGTGCCTGGAGTTCTAACAGCATGAACACTGAAGCTTTCTTT. This encodes CAWSSNSMNTEAFF.

The rearrangement links TRBV7-3 to TRBJ1-2; perhaps TRBD1 as D (6 bases). CDR1 is SGHTA, CDR2 FQGTGA, per germline. The CDR3 has 15 amino acids. Trimming took off 5 bases at V and 7 bases at J, with 20 bases between the two ends. CDR3 in amino acids: CASSPQPMAGAGYTF. DNA for the CDR3: TGTGCCAGCAGCCCCCAACCCATGGCAGGGGCTGGCTACACCTTC.

The chain uses TRBV28 and TRBJ2-7; 9 bases are a match to TRBD2. There are 14 residues in the CDR3. Looked up from germline, CDR1 is MDHEN and CDR2 is SYDVKM. V lost 9 bases to trimming and J lost 5 bases; unmatched junction nucleotides: 11. CDR3 residues: CASVAGGRGHEQYF. The CDR3 coding sequence is TGTGCCAGTGTAGCGGGCGGGAGGGGCCACGAGCAGTACTTC. Together with reference TRBV28 and TRBJ2-7, the CDR3 gives the full variable domain: DVKVTQSSRYLVKRTGEKVFLECVQDMDHENMFWYRQDPGLGLRLIYFSYDVKMKEKGDIPEGYSVSREKKERFSLILESASTNQTSMYLCASVAGGRGHEQYFGPGTRLTVT.

This clonotype has ten or more counts. The chain links TRBV29-1 to TRBJ1-1, with D possibly being TRBD1 (6 bases). The V and J ends lost 8 bases and 7 bases respectively, with 14 bases between them. Germline loops: CDR1 SQVTM, CDR2 ANQGSEA. This CDR3 has 11 residues. The CDR3 region has the DNA TGCAGCACCGGACAGCTCGGTGAAGCTTTCTTT. Its translation: CSTGQLGEAFF.

This clonotype has a handful of counts. The rearrangement uses TRBV7-3 and TRBJ2-7; no clear D. CDR3 length: 15 amino acids. Trimming removed 0 bases at V and 0 bases at J, with 9 bases between. Germline V gene sequence: CDR1 SGHTA, CDR2 FQGTGA. In nucleotides, the CDR3 is TGTGCCAGCAGCTTAACGCCTGTCTCCTCCTACGAGCAGTACTTC. It is translated as CASSLTPVSSYEQYF.

The chain has TRBV10-3 and TRBJ2-7; 13 positions match TRBD2. The germline CDR1 and CDR2 sequences are ENHRY and SYGVKD. J lost 2 bases, V lost 7 bases, and 5 bases had no gene match. This CDR3 region has 15 residues. CDR3 sequence: CAITEGLAGPYEQYF. CDR3 nucleotides: TGTGCCATCACCGAGGGACTAGCGGGACCCTACGAGCAGTACTTC.

The chain recombines TRBV6-6 with TRBJ1-5; 7 nucleotides align to TRBD1. The CDR3 is made up of 13 amino acids. Germline CDR1 reads MNHNY; CDR2 reads SVGAGI (reference sequence). V lost 6 bases and J lost 5; bases outside the gene matches: 4. This chain's CDR3 is CASSRQGYQPQHF. The CDR3 DNA is TGTGCCAGCAGCAGACAGGGTTATCAGCCCCAGCATTTT.

CDR3 nucleotide sequence: TGCGCCAGCGGCTCCGGGACACCCTCGCCAGGCACTGAAGCTTTCTTT. Translating it yields CASGSGTPSPGTEAFF. The chain joins TRBV5-1 to TRBJ1-1; tentative D call: TRBD1 (6 bases). Germline CDR1 is SGHRS and CDR2 is YFSETQ. Trimming shortened V by 7 bases and J by 4 bases, and 23 bases separated the two germline ends. The CDR3 covers 16 residues.

The chain has TRBV20-1 and TRBJ1-5; 8 bases line up with TRBD1. The length of the CDR3 is 13 residues. CDR1 and CDR2 (germline): DFQATT, SNEGSKA (reference sequence). Trimming at V came to 6 bases and at J to 3 bases, leaving 4 bases not matched to a gene. In nucleotides, the CDR3 is TGCAGTGCCAGGACAGGGAACAATCAGCCCCAGCATTTT. It translates to CSARTGNNQPQHF.

The rearrangement joins TRBV12-3 or TRBV12-4 to TRBJ1-1, with D unclear. The CDR3 extends over 14 amino acids. V was shortened by 1 base and J by 1 base, with 7 bases between the two germline ends. The DNA of the CDR3 is TGTGCCAGCAGTTTAGGACACGAGAACACTGAAGCTTTCTTT. Translation gives CASSLGHENTEAFF.

This clonotype was picked up many times. The V and J genes are TRBV28 and TRBJ2-7; D ambiguous. The germline gives CDR1 MDHEN, CDR2 SYDVKM. Deletions cut 4 bases from V and 4 bases from J, with 8 bases between. This CDR3 comprises 12 residues. In DNA, the CDR3 is TGTGCCAGCAGTTGGGGTACATACGAGCAGTACTTC. This encodes CASSWGTYEQYF.

The chain carries TRBV12-3 or TRBV12-4 and TRBJ2-1, with 10 bases matching TRBD2. V dropped 3 bases and J dropped 5; count of bases not matched to a gene: 1. The CDR3 loop spans 14 amino acids. CDR3 protein: CASSFSGRDNEQFF. For the CDR3, the DNA is TGTGCCAGCAGTTTCAGCGGGAGGGACAATGAGCAGTTCTTC.

The chain employs TRBV19 and TRBJ1-6, with 8 bases lining up with TRBD1. V was pared by 5 bases and J by 8 bases, with 11 bases of the junction left unmatched. The germline gives CDR1 LNHDA, CDR2 SQIVND (reference sequence). The CDR3 is 16 amino acids. The CDR3 spells CASSRTDRAADSPLHF. In DNA, the CDR3 is TGTGCCAGTAGTCGAACGGACAGGGCTGCTGATTCACCCCTCCACTTT.

The chain joins TRBV9 to TRBJ1-4, with no clear D. Germline CDR1 SGDLS, CDR2 YYNGEE. CDR3 length: 13 amino acids. The germline V and J ends were trimmed by 2 bases and 4 bases, with 6 bases remaining between them. The CDR3 bases are TGTGCCAGCAGCGTGGACGGTAATGAAAAACTGTTTTTT. This translates into CASSVDGNEKLFF.

This clonotype occurred a few times. The chain uses TRBV2 and TRBJ1-5, with 9 nucleotides matching TRBD1. J lost 4 bases, V lost 6 bases, and 7 bases had no gene match. Germline V gives CDR1 SNHLY, CDR2 FYNNEI. The CDR3 spans 15 residues. The CDR3 sequence: CASRRTGVGNQPQHF. Here the CDR3 DNA reads TGTGCCAGCAGGAGGACAGGGGTAGGTAATCAGCCCCAGCATTTT.